This T cell receptor (beta chain) was recorded in a study of vaccination effects on CD4 cells after COVID-19. Study background: All participants had two doses of either the BNT162b2 or mRNA-1273 vaccine. Pre-vaccine samples were drawn 16 days and one week before the first dose.

TCRdb's table, derived via immunoSEQ multiplex PCR, lists solely in-frame clones and lacks some. The sample records tens of thousands of clones, roughly three quarters being singletons. Turning to this clone: Its target is unknown.

Study-wide points: Only a few convalescent patients and no early post-infection timepoints featured in the study.

Sequencing was preceded by expansion of antigen-specific CD4+ T cells with viral peptide pools in the ViraFEST assay. On roughly day 9 of culture, CD4+ T cells were separated out. A positive SARS-CoV-2 PCR test fell between March and December 2020. The V gene's germline CDR1 is SGDLS and CDR2 YYNGEE. The V end was cut by 4 bases, the J end by 7 bases, with 8 bases between. The CDR3 length is 11 residues. Sequencing was performed on CD4+ T cells from PBMCs cultured with HIV peptides, taken before COVID-19 vaccination. Subset given: HIV-1 Nef peptide pool negative control/reference culture. The TCR sequence derives from a human donor who had a prior SARS-CoV-2 infection. This sequence joins TRBV9 and TRBJ2-5, with a tentative D call TRBD1 (5 bases). The CDR3 DNA reads as TGTGCCAGCAGCACAAGGGGGACCCAGTACTTC. Translation: CASSTRGTQYF.